Sequencing of this TCR beta chain was carried out in a study of blood T cell repertoires in COVID-19. TCRdb's table, derived via immunoSEQ multiplex PCR, lists solely in-frame clones and lacks some. Of over 200,000 clones detected, about 86% appear once; the ten largest clones hold 3% to 3.5%. V was pared by 3 bases and J by 0 bases, with 11 bases between. CDR3 length equals 15 residues. The germline V gene encodes CDR1 MNHEY and CDR2 SMNVEV (reference sequence). The genes are TRBV27 and TRBJ1-1; the D gene is possibly TRBD1 (5 bases). The sample comprised PBMCs or T cells enriched from blood (not recorded which). The source of this sequence is a woman between 50 and 59 years old in a cohort exposed to, infected with or recovered from COVID-19 (not recorded which). DNA of the CDR3: TGTGCCAGCAGTTTTACCAGGGAATTGAACACTGAAGCTTTCTTT. Encoded protein: CASSFTRELNTEAFF.